What follows are 5 T cell receptor beta chains derived from one specimen sequenced in a study of control samples from healthy donors and cancer patients. The table came from immunoSEQ multiplex PCR; TCRdb's copy has only in-frame clones and leaves some out. The table has hundreds of thousands of clones, over 75% seen once; the top ten hold about an eighth. The sequenced sample consisted of PBMCs. The receptors shown here come from a woman aged 60-70 years with lung cancer.

The CDR3: CSASTGTDNSPLHF. The CDR3 DNA follows: TGCAGTGCTAGTACAGGGACCGATAATTCACCCCTCCACTTT. V usage is TRBV20-1 and J usage is TRBJ1-6, with a possible D match to TRBD1 (6 bases). CDR1 DFQATT and CDR2 SNEGSKA come from the germline V gene (reference sequence). The length of the CDR3 is 14 residues. The germline V and J ends were trimmed by 3 bases and 5 bases, with 11 bases remaining between them.

The genes are TRBV9 and TRBJ1-6; no definite D call. Trimming left V 0 bases short and J 12 bases short, with 4 bases between. The CDR3 is 11 amino acids. Germline V lookup: CDR1 SGDLS, CDR2 YYNGEE. CDR3 loop: CASSVGGPLHF. The DNA of the CDR3 is TGTGCCAGCAGCGTAGGAGGACCCCTCCACTTT.

The CDR3: CASSLGQNSGNTIYF. CDR3 in DNA: TGCGCCAGCAGCTTGGGACAAAACTCTGGAAACACCATATATTTT. The chain is built from TRBV5-1 and TRBJ1-3; D ambiguous. V was shortened by 0 bases and J by 0 bases, with 7 bases between the two germline ends. Germline lookup yields CDR1 SGHRS and CDR2 YFSETQ. The CDR3 is 15 amino acids.

The chain employs TRBV15 and TRBJ2-1, with 9 bases aligning to TRBD2. The CDR3 extends over 16 amino acids. Germline V gene data show CDR1 as LNHNV and CDR2 as YYDKDF (reference sequence). With 6 bases clipped from V and 0 bases from J, the junction kept 6 bases outside the gene matches. The CDR3 is CATRPRLADSYNEQFF. DNA for the CDR3: TGTGCCACCAGGCCCCGACTAGCGGACTCCTACAATGAGCAGTTCTTC. The full variable domain, its missing parts supplied by reference TRBV15 and TRBJ2-1, is DAMVIQNPRYQVTQFGKPVTLSCSQTLNHNVMYWYQQKSSQAPKLLFHYYDKDFNNEADTPDNFQSRRPNTSFCFLDIRSPGLGDTAMYLCATRPRLADSYNEQFFGPGTRLTVL.

The CDR3 DNA reads TGTGCCAGCAGCTTAGAGCTAGTGAGCTCTGGAAACACCATATATTTT. This codes for CASSLELVSSGNTIYF. The V gene is TRBV7-6, the J gene TRBJ1-3; D gene uncertain. With 1 base removed from V and 0 bases from J, the gap between germline ends came to 10 bases. Germline V gene sequence: CDR1 SGHVS, CDR2 FNYEAQ. This CDR3 contains 16 residues.